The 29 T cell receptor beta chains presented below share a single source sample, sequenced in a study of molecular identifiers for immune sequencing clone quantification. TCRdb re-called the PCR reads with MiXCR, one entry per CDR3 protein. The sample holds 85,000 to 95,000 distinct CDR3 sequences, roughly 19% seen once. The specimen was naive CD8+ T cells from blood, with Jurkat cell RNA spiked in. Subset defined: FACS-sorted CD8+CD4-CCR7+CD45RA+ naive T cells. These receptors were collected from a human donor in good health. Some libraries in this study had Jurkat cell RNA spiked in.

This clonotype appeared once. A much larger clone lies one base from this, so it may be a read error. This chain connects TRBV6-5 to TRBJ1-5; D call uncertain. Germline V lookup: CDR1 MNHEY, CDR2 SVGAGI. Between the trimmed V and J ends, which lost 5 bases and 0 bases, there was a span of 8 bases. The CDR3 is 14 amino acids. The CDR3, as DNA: TGTGCCAGCAGTACTAACATTAGCAATCAGCCCCAGCATTTT. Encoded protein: CASSTNISNQPQHF.

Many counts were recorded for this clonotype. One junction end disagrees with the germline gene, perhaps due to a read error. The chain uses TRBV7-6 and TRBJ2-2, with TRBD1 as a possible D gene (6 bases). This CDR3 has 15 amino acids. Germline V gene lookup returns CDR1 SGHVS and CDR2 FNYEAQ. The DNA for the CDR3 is TGTGCCAGCAGCTCCGGGACAAAAAACACCGGGAAGCTGTTTTTT. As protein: CASSSGTKNTGKLFF.

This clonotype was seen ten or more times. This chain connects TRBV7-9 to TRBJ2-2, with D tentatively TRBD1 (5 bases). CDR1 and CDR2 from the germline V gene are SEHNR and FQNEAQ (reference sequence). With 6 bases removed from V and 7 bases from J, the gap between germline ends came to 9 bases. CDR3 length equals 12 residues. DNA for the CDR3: TGTGCCAGCAGGGCTGACAGCGGGGAGCTGTTTTTT. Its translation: CASRADSGELFF.

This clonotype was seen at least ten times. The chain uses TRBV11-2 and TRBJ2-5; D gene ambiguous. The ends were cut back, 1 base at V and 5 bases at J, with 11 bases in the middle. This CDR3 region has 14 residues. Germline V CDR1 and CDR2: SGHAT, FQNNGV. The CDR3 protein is CASSLVSELETQYF. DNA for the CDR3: TGTGCCAGCAGCTTAGTCAGCGAGTTGGAGACCCAGTACTTC.

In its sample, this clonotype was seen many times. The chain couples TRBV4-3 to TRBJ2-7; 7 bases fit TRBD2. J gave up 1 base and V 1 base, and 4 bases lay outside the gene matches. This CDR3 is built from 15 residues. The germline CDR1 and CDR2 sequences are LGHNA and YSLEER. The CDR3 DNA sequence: TGCGCCAGCAGCCAAGGCCGGGAGGCATCCTACGAGCAGTACTTC. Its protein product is CASSQGREASYEQYF.

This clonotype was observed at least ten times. The CDR3 region is CASSPHSGRMNTGELFF. Written as DNA, the CDR3 is TGTGCCAGCAGCCCTCATAGCGGGAGAATGAACACCGGGGAGCTGTTTTTT. J is TRBJ2-2 and V is TRBV4-2; 9 positions match TRBD2. Trimming cost V 4 bases and J 1 base; bases outside gene matches: 7. The germline CDR1 and CDR2 sequences are LGHNA and YNFKEQ. The CDR3 covers 17 residues.

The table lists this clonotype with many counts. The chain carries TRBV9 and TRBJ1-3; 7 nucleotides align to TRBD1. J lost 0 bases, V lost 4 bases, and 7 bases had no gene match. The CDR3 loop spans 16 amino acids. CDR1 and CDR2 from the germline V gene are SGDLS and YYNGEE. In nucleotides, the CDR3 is TGTGCCAGCAGCCGGGACAGTAAGAGCTCTGGAAACACCATATATTTT. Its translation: CASSRDSKSSGNTIYF.

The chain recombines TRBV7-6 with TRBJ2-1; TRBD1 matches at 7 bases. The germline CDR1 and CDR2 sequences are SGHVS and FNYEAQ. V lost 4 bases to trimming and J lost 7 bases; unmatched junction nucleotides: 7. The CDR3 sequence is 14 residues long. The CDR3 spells CASSSGTALNEQFF. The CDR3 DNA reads TGTGCCAGCAGCTCCGGGACAGCTCTGAATGAGCAGTTCTTC.

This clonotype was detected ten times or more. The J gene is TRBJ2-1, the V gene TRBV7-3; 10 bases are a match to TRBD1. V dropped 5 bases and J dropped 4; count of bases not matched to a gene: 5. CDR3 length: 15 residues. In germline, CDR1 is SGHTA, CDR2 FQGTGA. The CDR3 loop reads CASSLRDRGYNEQFF. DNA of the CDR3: TGTGCCAGCAGCCTCCGGGACAGGGGTTACAATGAGCAGTTCTTC.

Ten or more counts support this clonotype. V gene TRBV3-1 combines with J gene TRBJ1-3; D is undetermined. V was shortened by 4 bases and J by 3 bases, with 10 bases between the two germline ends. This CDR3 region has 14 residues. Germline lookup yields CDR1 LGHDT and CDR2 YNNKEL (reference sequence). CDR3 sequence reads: CASSRLEDGNTIYF. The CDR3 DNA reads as TGTGCCAGCAGCCGACTGGAGGATGGAAACACCATATATTTT.

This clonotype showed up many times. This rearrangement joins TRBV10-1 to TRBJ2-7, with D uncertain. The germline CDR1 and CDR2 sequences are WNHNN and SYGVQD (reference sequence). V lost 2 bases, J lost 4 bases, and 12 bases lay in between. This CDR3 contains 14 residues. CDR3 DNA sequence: TGCGCCAGCAGTGAGATCGGCAGTGCTTACGAGCAGTACTTC. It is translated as CASSEIGSAYEQYF.

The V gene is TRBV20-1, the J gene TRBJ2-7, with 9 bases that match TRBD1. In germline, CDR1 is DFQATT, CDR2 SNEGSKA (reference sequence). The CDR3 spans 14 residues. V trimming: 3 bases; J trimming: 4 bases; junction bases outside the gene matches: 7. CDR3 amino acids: CSARGDRGFYEQYF. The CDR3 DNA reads TGCAGTGCTAGGGGAGACAGGGGGTTTTACGAGCAGTACTTC.

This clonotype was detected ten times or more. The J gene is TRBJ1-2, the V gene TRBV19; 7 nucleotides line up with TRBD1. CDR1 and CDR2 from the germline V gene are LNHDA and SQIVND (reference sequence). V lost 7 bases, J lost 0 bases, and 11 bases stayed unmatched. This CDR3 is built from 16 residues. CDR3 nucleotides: TGTGCCAGTACCGCGTTCGGGACAGACCCTAACTATGGCTACACCTTC. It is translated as CASTAFGTDPNYGYTF.

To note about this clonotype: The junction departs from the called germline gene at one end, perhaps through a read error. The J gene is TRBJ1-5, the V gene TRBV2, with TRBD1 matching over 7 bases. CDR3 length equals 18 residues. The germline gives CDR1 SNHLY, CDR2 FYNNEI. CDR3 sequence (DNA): TGTGCCAGCAGTGAAGACAGGGGAAAGGGCATTAGCAATCGGCCCCAGCATTTT. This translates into CASSEDRGKGISNRPQHF.

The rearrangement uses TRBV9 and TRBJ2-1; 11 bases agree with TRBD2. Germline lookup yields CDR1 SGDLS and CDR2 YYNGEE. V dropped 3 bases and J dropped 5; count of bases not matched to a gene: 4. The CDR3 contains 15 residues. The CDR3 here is CASSAGGLADNEQFF. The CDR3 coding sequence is TGTGCCAGCAGCGCTGGGGGACTAGCGGACAATGAGCAGTTCTTC.

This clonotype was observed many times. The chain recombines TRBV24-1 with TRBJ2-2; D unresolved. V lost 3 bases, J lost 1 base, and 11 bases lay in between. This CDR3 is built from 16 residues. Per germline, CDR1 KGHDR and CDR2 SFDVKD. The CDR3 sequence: CATSDPRRQNTGELFF. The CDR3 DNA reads TGTGCCACCAGTGATCCGCGAAGACAGAACACCGGGGAGCTGTTTTTT.

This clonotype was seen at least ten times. This CDR3 reads CASSLVGLSYEQYF. The CDR3 nucleotides are TGTGCCAGCAGCCTAGTAGGGCTTTCCTACGAGCAGTACTTC. This chain uses TRBV7-9 with TRBJ2-7; no clear D gene. CDR3 length: 14 amino acids. V lost 5 bases to trimming and J lost 1 base, with 12 bases between them. Per germline, CDR1 SEHNR and CDR2 FQNEAQ (reference sequence).

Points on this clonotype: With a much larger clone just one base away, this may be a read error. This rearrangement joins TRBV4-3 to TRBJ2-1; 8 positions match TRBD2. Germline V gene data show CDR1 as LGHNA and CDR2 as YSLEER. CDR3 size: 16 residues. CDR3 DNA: TGCGCCAGCAGCCAAGATCGGAGCGGGGGCTACGATGAGCAGTTCTTC. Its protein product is CASSQDRSGGYDEQFF.

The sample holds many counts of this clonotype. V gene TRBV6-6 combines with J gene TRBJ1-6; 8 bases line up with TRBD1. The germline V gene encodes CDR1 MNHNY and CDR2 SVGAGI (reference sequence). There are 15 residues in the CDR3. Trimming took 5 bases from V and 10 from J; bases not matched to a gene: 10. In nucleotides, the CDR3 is TGTGCCAGCAGTAAACAGGACAGGGCCGGGTCACCCCTCCACTTT. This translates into CASSKQDRAGSPLHF.

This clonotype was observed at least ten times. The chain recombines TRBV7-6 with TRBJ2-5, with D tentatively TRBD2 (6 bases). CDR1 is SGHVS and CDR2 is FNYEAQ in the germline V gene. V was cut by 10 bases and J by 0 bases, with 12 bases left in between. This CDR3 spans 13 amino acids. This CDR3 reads CATRETYQETQYF. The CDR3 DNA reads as TGTGCCACCCGGGAGACGTACCAAGAGACCCAGTACTTC.

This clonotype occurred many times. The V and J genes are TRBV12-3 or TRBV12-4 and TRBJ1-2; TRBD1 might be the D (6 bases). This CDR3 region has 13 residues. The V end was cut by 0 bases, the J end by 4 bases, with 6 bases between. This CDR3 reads CASSLARGYGYTF. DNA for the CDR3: TGTGCCAGCAGTTTAGCCAGGGGCTATGGCTACACCTTC.

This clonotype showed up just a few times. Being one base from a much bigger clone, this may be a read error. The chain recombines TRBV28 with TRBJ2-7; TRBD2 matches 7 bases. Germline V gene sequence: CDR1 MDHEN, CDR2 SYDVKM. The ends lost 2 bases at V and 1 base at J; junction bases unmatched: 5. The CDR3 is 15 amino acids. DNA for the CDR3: TGTGCCAGCAGTTTAATACCAGCGGGATCCTACGAGCAGTACTTC. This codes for CASSLIPAGSYEQYF.

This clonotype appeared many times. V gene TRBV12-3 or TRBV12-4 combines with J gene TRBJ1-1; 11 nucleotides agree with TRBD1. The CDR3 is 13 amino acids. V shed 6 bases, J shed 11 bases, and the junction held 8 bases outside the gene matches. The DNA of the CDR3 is TGTGCCAGCAGGGACAGGGGGCAGGACTGGGCTTTCTTT. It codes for CASRDRGQDWAFF.

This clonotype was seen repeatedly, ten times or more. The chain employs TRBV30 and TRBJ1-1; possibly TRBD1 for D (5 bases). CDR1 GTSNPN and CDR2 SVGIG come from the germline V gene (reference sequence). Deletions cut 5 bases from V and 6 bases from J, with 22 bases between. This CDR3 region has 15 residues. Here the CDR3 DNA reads TGTGCCTGGGAGCCTACGGGGGGGGGTTTACCTGAAGCTTTCTTT. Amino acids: CAWEPTGGGLPEAFF. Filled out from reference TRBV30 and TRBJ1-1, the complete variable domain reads SQTIHQWPATLVQPVGSPLSLECTVEGTSNPNLYWYRQAAGRGLQLLFYSVGIGQISSEVPQNLSASRPQDRQFILSSKKLLLSDSGFYLCAWEPTGGGLPEAFFGQGTRLTVV.

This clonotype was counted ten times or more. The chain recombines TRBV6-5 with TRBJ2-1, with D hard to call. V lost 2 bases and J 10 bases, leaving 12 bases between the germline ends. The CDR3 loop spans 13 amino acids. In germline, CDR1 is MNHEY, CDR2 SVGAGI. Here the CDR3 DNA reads TGTGCCAGCAGTTACGCAATTCTCGGGGAGCAGTTCTTC. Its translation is CASSYAILGEQFF.

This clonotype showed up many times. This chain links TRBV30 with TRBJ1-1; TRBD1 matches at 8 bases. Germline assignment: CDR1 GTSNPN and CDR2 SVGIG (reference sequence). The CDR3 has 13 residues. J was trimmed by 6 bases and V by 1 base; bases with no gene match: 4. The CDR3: CAWSDDRGPEAFF. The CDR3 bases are TGTGCCTGGAGTGATGACAGGGGACCTGAAGCTTTCTTT. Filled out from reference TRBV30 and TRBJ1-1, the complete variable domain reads SQTIHQWPATLVQPVGSPLSLECTVEGTSNPNLYWYRQAAGRGLQLLFYSVGIGQISSEVPQNLSASRPQDRQFILSSKKLLLSDSGFYLCAWSDDRGPEAFFGQGTRLTVV.

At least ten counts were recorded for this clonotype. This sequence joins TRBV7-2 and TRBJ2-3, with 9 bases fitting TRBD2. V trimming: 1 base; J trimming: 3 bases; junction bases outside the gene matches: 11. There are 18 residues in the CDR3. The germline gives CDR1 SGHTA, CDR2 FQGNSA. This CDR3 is CASSLVGSGGRGTDTQYF. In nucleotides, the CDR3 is TGTGCCAGCAGCTTAGTAGGTAGCGGGGGCCGAGGTACAGATACGCAGTATTTT. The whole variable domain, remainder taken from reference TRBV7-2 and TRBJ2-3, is GAGVSQSPSNKVTEKGKDVELRCDPISGHTALYWYRQSLGQGLEFLIYFQGNSAPDKSGLPSDRFSAERTGGSVSTLTIQRTQQEDSAVYLCASSLVGSGGRGTDTQYFGPGTRLTVL.

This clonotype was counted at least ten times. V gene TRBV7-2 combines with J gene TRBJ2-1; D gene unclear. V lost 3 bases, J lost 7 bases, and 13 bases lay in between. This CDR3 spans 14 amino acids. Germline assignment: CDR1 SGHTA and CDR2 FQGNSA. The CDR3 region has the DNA TGTGCCAGCAGCTTGTTGACGGGCCGGAATGAGCAGTTCTTC. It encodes CASSLLTGRNEQFF.

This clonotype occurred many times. As DNA, the CDR3 is TGCAGTGCTAGAGACCCCTCATCGACAGGGGTCGTGTACGAGCAGTACTTC. Residues: CSARDPSSTGVVYEQYF. The rearrangement joins TRBV20-1 to TRBJ2-7; 8 bases fit TRBD1. The germline CDR1 and CDR2 sequences are DFQATT and SNEGSKA (reference sequence). The V segment lost 0 bases and the J segment 4 bases; nucleotides outside the gene matches: 14. The CDR3 covers 17 residues.